The clone carrying this T cell receptor (beta chain) was picked up a small number of times. Its antigen remains unidentified. Breast cancer patients provided tissue from their axillary draining lymph nodes. This sample was included in a study of breast tumors, draining lymph nodes, adjacent tissues. Study findings and constraints: Tumor repertoires ranked between lymph nodes and nontumor tissue in diversity, with V and J gene preferences. The data were judged consistent with most tumor T cells coming from lymph node and expanding in tumor. Luminal-like breast cancer showed significantly higher tumor–nontumor repertoire similarity than basal-like. That most tumor T cells come from lymph nodes remained unproven.

Germline V gives CDR1 SGHKS, CDR2 YYEKEE (reference sequence). There are 17 residues in the CDR3. The V and J ends lost 4 bases and 0 bases respectively, with 17 bases between them. TCRdb redid the calling of the multiplex PCR reads with MiXCR, one entry per CDR3 protein. The sample includes more than 250,000 distinct CDR3 sequences, about 30% of them seen just once. Sequenced material: axillary lymph node tissue. The chain combines TRBV5-5 with TRBJ2-1; possible D gene TRBD2, 7 bases. The TCR sequence derives from a female donor with breast cancer. Some clones in this sample may be carry-over from other donors' samples. CDR3 protein: CASSPFGEGGSYNEQFF. The CDR3 nucleotides are TGTGCCAGCAGCCCTTTCGGGGAGGGGGGCTCCTACAATGAGCAGTTCTTC.